Presented here are 14 T cell receptor beta chains from one specimen sequenced in a study of tumor-infiltrating lymphocytes in primary liver carcinoma. Production of TCR beta cDNA used around 500 ng total RNA together with a constant-region primer. Three nested multiplex PCR rounds, a slightly modified ARM-PCR, produced the libraries for TCR beta. The first two PCR rounds used TRBV1-TRBV30 forward primers with a C-beta reverse primer, nine to ten cycles each. TCRdb processed the multiplex PCR reads anew with MiXCR; each CDR3 protein has one entry. Of about 110,000 distinct CDR3 sequences in the sample, roughly 69% were seen once. Starting material for RNA and DNA co-extraction consisted of about 17-31 mg of unsorted bulk tissue. Sequencing was done on a sample of liver tumor tissue from sampling region 1. The sample's subset: tumor region T1, superior pole. The origin of the receptors is an older woman with primary liver carcinoma and hepatitis B virus infection.

Turning to this clonotype: One end of the junction is discordant with germline, which a read error may explain. V is TRBV30 and J is TRBJ1-4; no clear D. CDR1 is GTSNPN, CDR2 SVGIG, per germline (reference sequence). This CDR3 is 14 amino acids long. Here the CDR3 DNA reads TGTGCGTGGAGCAATGCGCTGCCCGATGGAAAACTGTTTTTT. Its protein product is CAWSNALPDGKLFF. Using reference TRBV30 and TRBJ1-4 for the parts outside the CDR3, the full variable domain is SQTIHQWPATLVQPVGSPLSLECTVEGTSNPNLYWYRQAAGRGLQLLFYSVGIGQISSEVPQNLSASRPQDRQFILSSKKLLLSDSGFYLCAWSNALPDGKLFFGSGTQLSVL.

Worth noting for this clonotype: A much larger clone lies a single base off, so this may be a read error. The genes are TRBV6-5 and TRBJ2-1; D remains unclear. This CDR3 is 13 amino acids long. V lost 4 bases, J lost 9 bases, and 13 bases lay in between. CDR1 MNHEY and CDR2 SVGAGI come from the germline V gene. For the CDR3, the DNA is TGTGCCAGCAGTTTGGGGTGCATCAGTGAGCAGTTCTTC. Its translation is CASSLGCISEQFF.

In its sample, this clonotype was seen many times. The chain uses TRBV29-1 and TRBJ2-3, with D perhaps given as TRBD1 or TRBD2 (5 bases each). The CDR3 consists of 15 residues. V gave up 1 base and J gave up 4 bases, with 15 bases separating them. Per germline, CDR1 SQVTM and CDR2 ANQGSEA. The CDR3 DNA sequence: TGCAGCGTTGAAGGGTCTAGTCGGGGCCCAGATACGCAGTATTTT. This encodes CSVEGSSRGPDTQYF.

The sample holds many counts of this clonotype. The chain is built from TRBV11-3 and TRBJ2-3; the D is unclear. The germline V and J ends were trimmed by 5 bases and 7 bases, with 10 bases remaining between them. CDR1 SGHNT and CDR2 YENEEA come from the germline V gene. The CDR3 is 12 residues long. The CDR3 sequence is CASSHNINTQYF. CDR3 coding DNA: TGTGCCAGCAGCCATAACATAAATACGCAGTATTTT.

This clonotype occurred a few times. Relative to the germline gene, one junction end is altered; a read error may explain this. The V call is TRBV12-3 or TRBV12-4, the J call TRBJ1-3, with 8 bases identical to TRBD1. CDR3 length: 15 residues. CDR3 in amino acids: CVSSLGQGAGNTTYF. The CDR3 DNA reads as TGTGTCAGCAGTTTAGGGCAGGGGGCTGGAAACACCACATATTTT.

Turning to this clonotype: A much larger clone sits a single nucleotide away, making a read error possible. This chain joins TRBV6-5 and TRBJ2-1, with 9 positions matching TRBD2. The germline V gene encodes CDR1 MNHEY and CDR2 SVGAGI. The CDR3 runs 14 residues. The junction had 8 bases not matched to a gene; V was cut back by 7 bases and J by 7 bases. The chain's CDR3 is CASTIGLAGNEQFF. Written as DNA, the CDR3 is TGTGCCAGCACGATCGGTCTAGCGGGGAATGAGCAGTTCTTC.

With respect to this clonotype: A junction end diverges from the germline sequence, so it may reflect a read error. The chain carries TRBV6-5 and TRBJ2-1; maybe TRBD2 (6 bases). Germline values: CDR1 MNHEY, CDR2 SVGAGI. The CDR3 extends over 15 amino acids. The CDR3 protein is CASSPSSSGYNKQFF. The CDR3 DNA is TGTGCCAGCAGTCCGAGTAGTAGCGGATACAATAAGCAGTTCTTC.

At least ten counts were recorded for this clonotype. The chain combines TRBV4-2 with TRBJ1-5; TRBD1 aligns across 7 bases. The CDR3 has 15 amino acids. Germline CDR1 LGHNA, CDR2 YNFKEQ. Trimming took 5 bases from V and 6 from J; bases not matched to a gene: 10. CDR3: CASSADRVDGQPQHF. CDR3 nucleotide sequence: TGTGCCAGCAGCGCCGACAGGGTAGACGGTCAGCCCCAGCATTTT.

Comments on this clonotype: A clone one base away is much larger, so this may be a read error. The chain carries TRBV12-3 or TRBV12-4 and TRBJ1-1; D possibly corresponds to TRBD1 (5 bases). This CDR3 has 15 amino acids. The CDR3 spells CVSTPDFGGNTEAFF. The CDR3 bases are TGTGTCAGCACCCCAGACTTCGGGGGGAACACTGAAGCTTTCTTT.

For this clonotype: Compared with germline, one end of the junction differs, possibly owing to a read error. This CDR3 reads CANSQVITGSNEKLFF. The CDR3 coding sequence is TGCGCCAACAGCCAAGTAATTACAGGATCTAATGAGAAACTGTTTTTT. The J gene is TRBJ1-4, the V gene TRBV4-1, with TRBD1 as a possible D gene (5 bases). Germline V gene data show CDR1 as MGHRA and CDR2 as YSYEKL. The CDR3 is 16 amino acids.

A remark on this clonotype: A clone one base away is much larger, so this may be a read error. This CDR3 fails to terminate in the conserved phenylalanine or tryptophan, so it likely reflects a read error. The chain recombines TRBV14 with TRBJ2-7; no definite D call. V lost 1 base and J 3 bases, leaving 13 bases between the germline ends. Germline V gene data show CDR1 as SGHDN and CDR2 as FVKESK. The CDR3 length is 15 residues. As DNA, the CDR3 is TGTGCCAGCAGCCAAGGCTTAGGGAATATCTACGAGCAGTACCTC. Translating gives CASSQGLGNIYEQYL.

On this clonotype: Germline and junction disagree at one end, which may indicate a read error. The J gene is TRBJ2-7, the V gene TRBV11-3; a possible D gene is TRBD1 (6 bases). The CDR3 loop spans 11 amino acids. CDR1 is SGHNT and CDR2 is YENEEA in the germline V gene. The DNA for the CDR3 is TGTGCCAGCAGACAGGGTAACGAACAGTACTTC. The encoded protein is CASRQGNEQYF.

With regard to this clonotype: The CDR3 carries no conserved terminal phenylalanine or tryptophan, so it likely arises from a read error. The gene calls are TRBV12-3 or TRBV12-4 and TRBJ2-1, with 10 bases aligning to TRBD2. The CDR3 sequence is 15 residues long. V was clipped by 6 bases and J by 4 bases; unmatched bases: 6. CDR3: CASSLGAGGYNEQFI. The CDR3 coding sequence is TGTGCCAGCAGCTTGGGAGCGGGAGGGTACAATGAGCAGTTCATC.

A remark on this clonotype: A much larger clone lies a single base off, so this may be a read error. V gene TRBV6-5 combines with J gene TRBJ1-2; the D is unclear. Germline values: CDR1 MNHEY, CDR2 SVGAGI. CDR3 length: 15 residues. Trimming took 3 bases from V and 1 from J, leaving 12 bases between them. The CDR3 sequence: CASSYIGIDNYGYTF. Here the CDR3 DNA reads TGTGCCAGCAGTTATATCGGGATAGATAACTATGGCTACACCTTC.